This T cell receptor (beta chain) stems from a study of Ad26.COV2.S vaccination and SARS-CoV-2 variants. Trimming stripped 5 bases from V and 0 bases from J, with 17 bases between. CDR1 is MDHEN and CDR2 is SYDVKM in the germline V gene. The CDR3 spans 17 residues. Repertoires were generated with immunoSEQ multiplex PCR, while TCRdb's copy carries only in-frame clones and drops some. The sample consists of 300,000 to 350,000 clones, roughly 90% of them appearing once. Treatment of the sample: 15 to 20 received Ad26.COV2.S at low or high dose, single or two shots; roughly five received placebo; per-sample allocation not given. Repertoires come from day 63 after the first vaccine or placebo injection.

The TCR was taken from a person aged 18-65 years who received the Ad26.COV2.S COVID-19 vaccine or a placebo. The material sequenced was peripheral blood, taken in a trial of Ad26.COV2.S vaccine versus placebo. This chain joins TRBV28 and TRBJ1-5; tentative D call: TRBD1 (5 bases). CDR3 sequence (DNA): TGTGCCAGCAGTAGCCTGGCAGGGTCCTATAGCAATCAGCCCCAGCATTTT. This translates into CASSSLAGSYSNQPQHF.